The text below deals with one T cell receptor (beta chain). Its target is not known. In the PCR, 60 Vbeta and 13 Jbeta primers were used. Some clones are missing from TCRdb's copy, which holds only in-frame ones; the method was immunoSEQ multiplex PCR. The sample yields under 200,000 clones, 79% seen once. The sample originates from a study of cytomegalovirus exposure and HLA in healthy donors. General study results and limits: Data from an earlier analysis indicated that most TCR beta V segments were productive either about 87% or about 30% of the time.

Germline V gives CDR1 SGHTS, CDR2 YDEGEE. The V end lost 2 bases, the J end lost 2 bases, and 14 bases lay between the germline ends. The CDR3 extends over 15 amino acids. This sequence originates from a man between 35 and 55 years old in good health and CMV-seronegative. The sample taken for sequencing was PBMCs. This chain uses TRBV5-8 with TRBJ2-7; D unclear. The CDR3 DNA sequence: TGTGCCAGCAGCTTAGCTCTGACAAGGCCCTACGAGCAGTACTTC. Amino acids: CASSLALTRPYEQYF.